This TCR beta chain was observed in a study of brain T cells in children with intractable seizures (TCRdb year 2021). Study-wide context: As a first screen for immune gene transcripts, resected brain tissue from 53 pediatric epilepsy surgery cases was run on a NanoString immunology panel. Among the approximately twelve selected surgery cases, pre-surgery blood was additionally sequenced for eight, leaving four cases with brain tissue only.

The time point label for this specimen denotes: resected brain tissue, or blood drawn just prior to surgery. The surgery cases showing the highest brain T cell transcript signatures were chosen for TCR beta chain sequencing of brain tissue and, when available, of blood. Before surgery, patients had received at least one anti-epileptic drug. TCR-sequenced patients were children with drug-resistant epilepsy due to tuberous sclerosis complex, focal cortical dysplasia, Rasmussen encephalitis or hemimegalencephaly. Blood was drawn right before the epilepsy surgery. Bulk genomic DNA was extracted from unsorted brain tissue and whole blood with the Monarch genomic DNA purification kit. CDR1 is given as KGHSH and CDR2 as LQKENI, both from the germline V gene. Trimming at the junction amounts to 3 bases on V and 5 bases on J, and the germline ends lie 13 bases apart. From cysteine to phenylalanine, the CDR3 is 14 amino acids long. Only the CDR3 portion is preserved as DNA: 42 bases, with reading frame beginning at the first base.

The research as a whole found: Viral specificity was inferred only from CDR3 sequence similarity, and patients' HCMV serostatus was unknown. Because sequencing depth was different between pre-surgery and post-surgery blood, clones absent from the pre-surgery sample may reflect undersampling.

The immunoSEQ assay was used to generate TCR beta chain sequences from genomic DNA. The authors' analysis ran thus. CDR3 sequences that did not begin with the conserved framework cysteine at position 104 were removed manually. Clonality was calculated as one minus the normalized Shannon's Diversity Index, with values ranging from 0 (maximal diversity) to 1 (oligoclonal). Chi-squared comparison-of-proportions tests were used to check whether the frequency of the same CDR3 differed between samples, for example brain versus blood. Public clonotypes were found through immuneACCESS searches, while the VDJdb browser was used to judge similarity to known antiviral clonotypes. TCRdb limited this immuneACCESS table to in-frame rearrangements with V and J called. A share of clones is missing; checked studies link under half to unresolved V genes, and the rest is unexplained. V and J calls and clone size are those listed in that table; D and trimming were worked out from the DNA. In all, the sample holds some 62,000 clones, and 90% to 96% of those were seen once. The ten largest clones represent around 0.4% of the sample.

On this clone: Its antigen target is currently unknown. Base qualities are not recorded, but no much larger clone differs from it by a single base.

This receptor was identified in a boy under two years old with focal cortical dysplasia and intractable seizures. The V and J genes are TRBV18 and TRBJ2-5; D gene: possibly TRBD2, on 5 matching bases. The specimen was peripheral blood, collected at surgery. The CDR3 is CASSPSRGWETQYF. The bases are TGTGCCAGCTCACCCTCCAGAGGGTGGGAGACCCAGTACTTC. The full variable domain, with segments outside the CDR3 supplied by the reference TRBV18 and TRBJ2-5 proteins, appears as NAGVMQNPRHLVRRRGQEARLRCSPMKGHSHVYWYRQLPEEGLKFMVYLQKENIIDESGMPKERFSAEFPKEGPSILRIQQVVRGDSAAYFCASSPSRGWETQYFGPGTRLLVL.